The 21 T cell receptor beta chains presented below share a single source sample, sequenced in a study of CD8+CD57+ T cells in acquired aplastic anemia listed by TCRdb under 2018. Sequencing took place on an Illumina HiSeq 2000. Profiling of TCR beta VDJ combinations and CDR3 sequences used genomic DNA as the template. The public sequencing data were trimmed at Q25 with fastp and processed into clonotypes with MiXCR by TCRdb, which kept only in-frame beta chains. Every distinct CDR3 protein forms one entry, paired with its most common genes and DNA. For this sample the table gives about 71,000 distinct CDR3 sequences, of which roughly half were detected only once. The ten largest clonotypes hold 6.5% to 9.5% of the sample. Input material: sorted CD4+, CD8+, or CD8+CD57+ T cells (not recorded which) from PBMCs. These TCRs come from a human donor in good health, serving as a control.

The chain couples TRBV10-3 to TRBJ2-5; unclear D gene. Germline V gene sequence: CDR1 ENHRY, CDR2 SYGVKD. CDR3 length: 13 residues. V gave up 3 bases and J gave up 0 bases, with 5 bases separating them. Written as DNA, the CDR3 is TGTGCCATCAGTGACATAAACCAAGAGACCCAGTACTTC. Its protein product is CAISDINQETQYF.

This chain links TRBV7-6 with TRBJ2-2; 8 bases line up with TRBD1. In germline, CDR1 is SGHVS, CDR2 FNYEAQ. The junction had 5 bases not matched to a gene; V was cut back by 1 base and J by 1 base. The CDR3 totals 17 residues. The DNA of the CDR3 is TGTGCCAGCAGCTTAGTTTTTGGGACAGGGAACACCGGGGAGCTGTTTTTT. It translates to CASSLVFGTGNTGELFF.

This clonotype was picked up many times. The chain combines TRBV20-1 with TRBJ2-7; D call uncertain. V lost 3 bases and J 2 bases, leaving 14 bases between the germline ends. The CDR3 runs to 14 residues. In germline, CDR1 is DFQATT, CDR2 SNEGSKA (reference sequence). The CDR3 coding sequence is TGCAGTGCTAGCATCCAGACGGGCCCCTACGAGCAGTACTTC. The encoded protein is CSASIQTGPYEQYF.

The CDR3 protein is CSASGKNYGYTF. The CDR3 nucleotides read TGCAGTGCTAGTGGCAAAAACTATGGCTACACCTTC. The chain carries TRBV20-1 and TRBJ1-2; D gene unclear. Germline values: CDR1 DFQATT, CDR2 SNEGSKA (reference sequence). Deletions cut 3 bases from V and 2 bases from J, with 7 bases between. This CDR3 has 12 amino acids.

The chain is built from TRBV7-8 and TRBJ1-1; D is possibly TRBD1 (6 bases). This CDR3 has 16 residues. The V end was cut by 8 bases, the J end by 1 base, with 20 bases between. The V gene's germline CDR1 is SGHVS and CDR2 FQNEAQ. CDR3 protein: CASSRGRGARNTEAFF. The CDR3, as DNA: TGTGCCAGCTCTAGAGGCCGGGGGGCTCGGAACACTGAAGCTTTCTTT.

The chain couples TRBV25-1 to TRBJ2-1; 7 bases are a match to TRBD1. The trim removed 2 bases at V and 3 bases at J, leaving 4 bases unmatched. The V gene's germline CDR1 is MGHDK and CDR2 SYGVNS. The CDR3 runs 15 residues. The CDR3 DNA reads TGTGCCAGCAGTGAAGGTGGGACAGACTACAATGAGCAGTTCTTC. Amino acids: CASSEGGTDYNEQFF. Filled out from reference TRBV25-1 and TRBJ2-1, the complete variable domain reads EADIYQTPRYLVIGTGKKITLECSQTMGHDKMYWYQQDPGMELHLIHYSYGVNSTEKGDLSSESTVSRIRTEHFPLTLESARPSHTSQYLCASSEGGTDYNEQFFGPGTRLTVL.

This clonotype was counted only a few times. This chain connects TRBV29-1 to TRBJ1-2; D gene uncertain. Trimming left V 1 base short and J 3 bases short, with 9 bases between. Germline CDR1 reads SQVTM; CDR2 reads ANQGSEA. The CDR3 is 13 amino acids. CDR3 in DNA: TGCAGCGTTGAAGGTTTCACGGACTATGGCTACACCTTC. It specifies CSVEGFTDYGYTF. The full variable domain, rest sourced from reference TRBV29-1 and TRBJ1-2, is SAVISQKPSRDICQRGTSLTIQCQVDSQVTMMFWYRQQPGQSLTLIATANQGSEATYESGFVIDKFPISRPNLTFSTLTVSNMSPEDSSIYLCSVEGFTDYGYTFGSGTRLTVV.

The rearrangement links TRBV25-1 to TRBJ1-5; 7 bases match TRBD1. The CDR3 is 14 amino acids. Germline V gene data show CDR1 as MGHDK and CDR2 as SYGVNS. V gave up 5 bases and J gave up 3 bases; unmatched junction bases: 4. The CDR3 here is CASSQTGYNQPQHF. CDR3 bases: TGTGCCAGCAGTCAGACAGGGTACAATCAGCCCCAGCATTTT.

The V and J genes are TRBV2 and TRBJ2-1; 9 nucleotides match TRBD1. The CDR3 totals 15 residues. Looked up from germline, CDR1 is SNHLY and CDR2 is FYNNEI. After removal of 6 bases from V and 2 bases from J, the junction contained 5 bases not matched to a gene. The CDR3: CASRGTGTAYNEQFF. CDR3 nucleotide sequence: TGTGCCAGCAGAGGGACAGGGACGGCCTACAATGAGCAGTTCTTC.

This clonotype was seen at least ten times. The chain uses TRBV7-2 and TRBJ2-7; D is perhaps TRBD1 (6 bases). The CDR3 sequence is 14 residues long. CDR1 is SGHTA and CDR2 is FQGNSA in the germline V gene. V lost 2 bases to trimming and J lost 6 bases, with 14 bases between them. This chain's CDR3 is CASSLNRVVPEQYF. DNA of the CDR3: TGTGCCAGCAGCTTAAACAGGGTCGTCCCCGAGCAGTACTTC.

This chain links TRBV19 with TRBJ1-1; the D is unclear. Trimming removed 9 bases at V and 0 bases at J, with 14 bases between. Germline CDR1 LNHDA, CDR2 SQIVND (reference sequence). The CDR3 spans 14 residues. CDR3 bases: TGTGCCAGCAGCTTAGACGGGTTGAACACTGAAGCTTTCTTT. Its protein product is CASSLDGLNTEAFF.

There are many counts of this clonotype. This chain connects TRBV12-3 or TRBV12-4 to TRBJ1-1, with D uncertain. The V gene lost 3 bases and the J gene lost 1 base, with 6 bases spanning the gap. This CDR3 has 13 amino acids. CDR3 DNA sequence: TGTGCCAGCAGTTTTTTGAGGAACACTGAAGCTTTCTTT. Its translation: CASSFLRNTEAFF.

This clonotype showed up many times. The gene calls are TRBV3-1 and TRBJ1-1; D uncertain. The V end was cut by 0 bases, the J end by 2 bases, with 10 bases between. CDR3 length: 15 residues. Per germline, CDR1 LGHDT and CDR2 YNNKEL (reference sequence). Written as DNA, the CDR3 is TGTGCCAGCAGCCAAGACAAATGGGTCAACACTGAAGCTTTCTTT. As protein: CASSQDKWVNTEAFF.

This clonotype came up many times. This chain links TRBV28 with TRBJ2-3, with TRBD2 identical over 8 bases. The CDR3 loop spans 13 amino acids. Germline values: CDR1 MDHEN, CDR2 SYDVKM. The V and J ends lost 10 bases and 2 bases, in that order; junction bases with no gene match: 5. CDR3 protein: CAITGLDTDTQYF. In nucleotides, the CDR3 is TGTGCCATCACGGGACTAGACACAGATACGCAGTATTTT.

The CDR3 DNA follows: TGCAGCGTTAACGGACTAGCGGGGGGGCAGACAGATACGCAGTATTTT. Protein: CSVNGLAGGQTDTQYF. The chain links TRBV29-1 to TRBJ2-3, with 15 bases aligning to TRBD2. This CDR3 comprises 16 residues. Losses at the gene ends were 5 bases for V and 3 bases for J; bases not matched to a gene: 6. Germline V gives CDR1 SQVTM, CDR2 ANQGSEA.

To note about this clonotype: The junction departs from germline at one end; a sequencing error may be responsible. The CDR3 sequence is CATSLGGGYEQYF. CDR3 nucleotides: TGTGCCACCAGCCTGGGAGGTGGGTACGAGCAATACTTC. The chain uses TRBV24-1 and TRBJ2-7; D might be TRBD2 (6 bases). The CDR3 covers 13 residues. Germline V gives CDR1 KGHDR, CDR2 SFDVKD.

This clonotype appeared a single time. The CDR3 does not end in the conserved phenylalanine or tryptophan, so this is likely a read error. J is TRBJ2-5 and V is TRBV10-2, with 7 bases aligning to TRBD2. Germline CDR1 is WSHSY and CDR2 is SAAADI. V lost 2 bases to trimming and J lost 0 bases; unmatched junction nucleotides: 6. This CDR3 is built from 16 residues. The CDR3 DNA follows: TGCGCCAGCAGTGAGCTGTCTAGCGGATACCAAGAGACCCAGTACCTC. The encoded protein is CASSELSSGYQETQYL.

The V gene is TRBV29-1, the J gene TRBJ2-3, with TRBD2 matching over 8 bases. V gave up 7 bases and J gave up 0 bases; unmatched junction bases: 6. CDR1 is SQVTM, CDR2 ANQGSEA, per germline. The CDR3 contains 14 residues. The CDR3 DNA follows: TGCAGCGAGGCTCCTAGCGGGAGCACAGATACGCAGTATTTT. Translation gives CSEAPSGSTDTQYF.

This clonotype has ten or more counts. The chain employs TRBV9 and TRBJ2-7; TRBD2 matches at 7 bases. CDR3 length: 15 residues. CDR1 SGDLS and CDR2 YYNGEE come from the germline V gene. V lost 4 bases and J lost 2; bases outside the gene matches: 9. CDR3 DNA: TGTGCCAGCAGCCCTCAAAGCGGGACCCCCTACGAGCAGTACTTC. It codes for CASSPQSGTPYEQYF.

The chain joins TRBV20-1 to TRBJ2-1, with D possibly matching TRBD2 (5 bases). This CDR3 contains 12 residues. The V end was cut by 2 bases, the J end by 8 bases, with 10 bases between. Germline CDR1 and CDR2: DFQATT and SNEGSKA (reference sequence). In nucleotides, the CDR3 is TGCAGTGCTAGACTAGCCGACTATGAGCAGTTCTTC. Encoded protein: CSARLADYEQFF.

This chain's CDR3 is CASSHPRQGVDEQYF. CDR3 sequence (DNA): TGTGCCAGCAGCCACCCGAGACAGGGCGTGGACGAGCAGTACTTC. This rearrangement joins TRBV7-9 to TRBJ2-7; 7 bases map to TRBD1. J gave up 5 bases and V 5 bases, and 12 bases lay outside the gene matches. The CDR3 covers 15 residues. Germline values: CDR1 SEHNR, CDR2 FQNEAQ (reference sequence).